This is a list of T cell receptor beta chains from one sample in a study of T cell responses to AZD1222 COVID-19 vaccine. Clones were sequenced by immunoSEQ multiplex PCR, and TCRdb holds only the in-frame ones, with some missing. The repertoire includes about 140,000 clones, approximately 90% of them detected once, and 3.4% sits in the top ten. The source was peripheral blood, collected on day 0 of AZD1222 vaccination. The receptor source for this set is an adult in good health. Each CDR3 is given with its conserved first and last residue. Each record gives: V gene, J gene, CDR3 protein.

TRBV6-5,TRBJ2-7,CASSFSLAGGEQYF
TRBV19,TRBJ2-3,CASSIGPSGPTDTQYF
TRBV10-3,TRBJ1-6,CAISENGLARVHF
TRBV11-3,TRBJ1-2,CAIPLAGTGLNYGYTF
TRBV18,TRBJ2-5,CASSPDPGQGIYETQYF
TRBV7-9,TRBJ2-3,CASSSGRGPGTSRDTQYF
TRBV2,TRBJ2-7,CASSLYRDREQYF
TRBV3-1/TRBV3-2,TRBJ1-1,CASRLTGNTEAFF
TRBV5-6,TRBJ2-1,CASSLQEQEQFF
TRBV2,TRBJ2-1,CASRPDRGKSSYNEQFF
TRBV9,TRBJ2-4,CASSVGTSGRLAKNIQYF
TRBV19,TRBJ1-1,CASSVPGQGANTEAFF
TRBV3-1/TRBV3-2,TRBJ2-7,CASSQDWGRREQYF
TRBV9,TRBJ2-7,CASTRGASSYEQYF
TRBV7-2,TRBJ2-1,CASIGSSYNEQFF
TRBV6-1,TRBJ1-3,CASSELGGNTIYF
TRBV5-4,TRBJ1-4,CASSLVGVKNEKLFF
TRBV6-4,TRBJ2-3,CASSEASTDTQYF
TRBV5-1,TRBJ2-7,CASSFGLDTYEQYF
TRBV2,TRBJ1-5,CASIGRGANQPQHF
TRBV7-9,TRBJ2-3,CASSSLGGAYTQYF
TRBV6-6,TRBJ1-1,CASSYQGLNTEAFF
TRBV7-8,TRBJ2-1,CASSPHRGNNEQFF
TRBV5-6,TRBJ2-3,CASSLVGLSTDTQYF
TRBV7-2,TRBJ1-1,CASSDGQGRDTEAFF
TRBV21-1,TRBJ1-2,CASSKEVTYGGIYGYTF
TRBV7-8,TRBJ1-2,CASSLWVDRKKDSANYGYTF
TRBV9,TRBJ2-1,CASSVSPSGTYNEQFF
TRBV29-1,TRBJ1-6,CSVAPDYNSPLHF
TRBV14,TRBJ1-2,CASSQWTGVDGYTF
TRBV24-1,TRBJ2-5,CATSGGGGAGETQYF